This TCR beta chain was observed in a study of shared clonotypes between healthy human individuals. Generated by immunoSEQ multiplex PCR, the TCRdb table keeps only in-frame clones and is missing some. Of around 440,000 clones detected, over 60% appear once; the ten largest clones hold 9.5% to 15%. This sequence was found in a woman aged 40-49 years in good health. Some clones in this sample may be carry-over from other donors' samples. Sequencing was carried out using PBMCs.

The CDR3 here is CAWRTELSYEQYF. CDR3 DNA sequence: TGTGCCTGGAGGACAGAGTTATCCTACGAGCAGTACTTC. The gene calls are TRBV30 and TRBJ2-7; the D gene is possibly TRBD1 (5 bases). The V end lost 3 bases, the J end lost 1 base, and 10 bases lay between the germline ends. Germline CDR1 is GTSNPN and CDR2 is SVGIG (reference sequence). The CDR3 extends over 13 amino acids.